The TCR beta chain described here comes from a study of T cell repertoires in cytomegalovirus infection. Study findings and constraints: Summed public TCR beta family frequency identified CMV carriers bearing the relevant HLA.

In germline, CDR1 is MDHEN, CDR2 SYDVKM. The V and J ends lost 6 bases and 6 bases, in that order; junction bases with no gene match: 17. The CDR3 sequence is 17 residues long. TCRdb redid the calling of the reads with MiXCR, one entry per CDR3 protein. The repertoire holds hundreds of thousands of distinct CDR3 sequences, with 6.5% as singletons. Regarding this clonotype: The target antigen is unknown.

The specimen sequenced was PBMCs. The source is a human donor in good health (CMV status not recorded). Some clones in this sample may be carry-over from other donors' samples. The V call is TRBV28, the J call TRBJ2-3; TRBD1 matches at 8 bases. The CDR3 is CASRPRGQGSLFDTQYF. The CDR3 DNA sequence: TGTGCCAGCAGGCCCAGGGGGCAGGGGAGTTTATTCGATACGCAGTATTTT. The full variable domain, in which reference TRBV28 and TRBJ2-3 provide the parts outside the CDR3, is DVKVTQSSRYLVKRTGEKVFLECVQDMDHENMFWYRQDPGLGLRLIYFSYDVKMKEKGDIPEGYSVSREKKERFSLILESASTNQTSMYLCASRPRGQGSLFDTQYFGPGTRLTVL.